This TCR beta chain stems from a study of blood T cell repertoires in COVID-19. Study-wide context: COVID-19 samples collected from the United States, Italy and Spain covered acute and convalescent phases. Sources were T cells, B-cell-depleted T cells, or PBMCs; the material itself was cDNA or gDNA.

V lost 3 bases to trimming and J lost 7 bases; unmatched junction nucleotides: 13. CDR1 and CDR2 (germline): LNHDA, SQIVND (reference sequence). The CDR3 is 17 residues long. Original processing methods: How many nucleated cells were present was estimated from reference gene primer amplification. The repertoire was sequenced with immunoSEQ multiplex PCR; TCRdb's copy has only in-frame clones and lacks some. The V and J calls and the clone size are those of that table, but D and trimming were determined from the DNA. Here the sample spans fewer than 85,000 clones, about 73% being singletons. This clone appeared a few times.

The sequenced sample consisted of peripheral blood. The receptor comes from a man aged 60 to 75 with acute or convalescent COVID-19. This chain connects TRBV19 to TRBJ2-1, with 9 bases fitting TRBD2. The CDR3 loop is CASSMEGVAGEPNEQFF. CDR3 sequence (DNA): TGTGCCAGTAGTATGGAAGGGGTAGCGGGAGAACCGAATGAGCAGTTCTTC.